This T cell receptor (beta chain) was obtained from a study of T-cell reconstitution after alpha-beta-depleted transplantation in children. This sample's TCRbeta library carried unique molecular identifier barcodes. TCRdb analysed the PCR reads with MiXCR anew, one entry per CDR3 protein. This sample has about 400,000 distinct CDR3 sequences, with about a fifth found just once. This clonotype was seen a few times. The V segment lost 5 bases and the J segment 4 bases; nucleotides outside the gene matches: 4. CDR3 length: 13 amino acids. From germline, CDR1 is SEHNR and CDR2 FQNEAQ (reference sequence).

The specimen was PBMCs from the stem cell graft donor, collected from the stem cell graft. This TCR was sampled from a human donor who donated a stem cell graft to a child with acute myeloid leukemia. This sequence joins TRBV7-9 and TRBJ2-5, with 7 bases lining up with TRBD2. For the CDR3, the DNA is TGTGCCAGCAGCCGGGGGGATCTAGAGACCCAGTACTTC. It codes for CASSRGDLETQYF.